Detailed here is one TCR beta chain. In its sample, this clonotype was seen a few times. The antigen this receptor binds is unknown. No base-level quality is on record; no much larger clone is a single base apart. Libraries were built with PCR. Sequencing was carried out with an Illumina HiSeq 2500. Unique molecular identifiers were incorporated into TCR beta cDNA libraries to reduce PCR and sequencing biases. Per 1 to 10 million input T cells, around 500,000 cDNA molecules were obtained, such that each molecule approximated one T cell. The same protocol used for the earlier healthy control dataset was applied to prepare and sequence the patient libraries. Within a given batch, samples were prepared together, multiplexed and sequenced on the same HiSeq lane. Turning to the authors' computational methods: MIGEC was used to process the raw barcoded reads, and molecular identifier groups with only a single read were discarded before consensus assembly and CDR3 extraction. VDJtools was used for post-analysis of the clonotype tables, and diversity was normalized by down-sampling every dataset to the size of the smallest sample. To correct batch-related cross-sample contamination, repertoire overlap clustering matched CDR3 amino acid sequences but not nucleotide sequences. The raw public data were reprocessed by TCRdb itself: fastp quality trimming at Q25, MiXCR clonotype calling, in-frame beta chains only. For every CDR3 protein sequence, its rows merge into one entry that carries the most common genes and DNA. The V and J calls were determined by TCRdb, not by the authors. Counted in this sample were about 430,000 distinct CDR3 sequences; 30% to 45% of them appeared once. The leading ten clones occupy approximately 7.6% of the sample.

This specimen belongs to a study of post-analysis software for immune sequencing data (dated by TCRdb to the mid-2010s). With respect to the entire study: Disease courses on record covered relapsing-remitting, secondary progressive and progressive-relapsing multiple sclerosis, though some patients had no subtype annotation. A subset of samples was prepared in parallel using single-end sample barcoding, then pooled and co-amplified after Illumina adapter ligation. The multiple sclerosis patient repertoires were compared with ten to eleven previously published healthy control repertoires from donors aged about 6 to 26 years. Study-wide conclusions, independent of this receptor: Normalized Chao1 diversity was significantly lower in multiple sclerosis patients than controls, suggesting substantial peripheral T-cell clonal expansion. The control group was slightly older than the multiple sclerosis patient group. Strong co-clustering of samples prepared in the same batch was shown by direct clustering with F measure, prompting a batch-effect correction. Patients showed significantly higher frequencies than controls for about five TRBV segments, among them TRBV5-6, TRBV5-1 and TRBV20-1.

The CDR3 spans 11 residues, from the cysteine through the phenylalanine. Only the CDR3 region is kept as DNA, spanning 33 bases read in frame from base 1. The junction carries 9 bases between V and J, which are trimmed by 5 bases and 8 bases respectively. Taken from the germline V gene, the CDR1 and CDR2 loops are MDHEN and SYDVKM. TCR beta repertoires were profiled from peripheral blood of roughly 13 young patients with multiple sclerosis to demonstrate the VDJtools post-analysis software. The multiple sclerosis patients were children and adolescents between roughly 6 and 16 years of age. The specimen was blood. This chain is built from TRBV28 and TRBJ1-2; the D gene is unclear. This receptor was taken from a girl aged 2 to 9 with multiple sclerosis. The CDR3 reads as follows: CASSNPLGYTF. The DNA reads TGTGCCAGCAGTAACCCACTGGGCTACACCTTC.